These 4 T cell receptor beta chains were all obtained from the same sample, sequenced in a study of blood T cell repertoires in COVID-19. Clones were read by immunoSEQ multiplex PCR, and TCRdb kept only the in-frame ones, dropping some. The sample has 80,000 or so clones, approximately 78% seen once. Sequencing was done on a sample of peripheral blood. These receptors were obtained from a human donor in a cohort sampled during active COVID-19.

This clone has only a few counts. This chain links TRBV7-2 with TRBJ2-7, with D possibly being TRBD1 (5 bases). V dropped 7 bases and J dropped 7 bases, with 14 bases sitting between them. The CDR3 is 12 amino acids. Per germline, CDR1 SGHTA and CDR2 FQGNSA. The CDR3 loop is CASKSRGGEQYF. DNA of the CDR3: TGTGCCAGCAAGTCAAGGGGTGGAGAGCAGTACTTC.

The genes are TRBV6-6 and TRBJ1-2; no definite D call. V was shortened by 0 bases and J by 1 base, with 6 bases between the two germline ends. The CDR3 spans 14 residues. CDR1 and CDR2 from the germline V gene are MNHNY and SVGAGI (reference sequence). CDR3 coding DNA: TGTGCCAGCAGTTACTCCGGGAATAACTATGGCTACACCTTC. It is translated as CASSYSGNNYGYTF.

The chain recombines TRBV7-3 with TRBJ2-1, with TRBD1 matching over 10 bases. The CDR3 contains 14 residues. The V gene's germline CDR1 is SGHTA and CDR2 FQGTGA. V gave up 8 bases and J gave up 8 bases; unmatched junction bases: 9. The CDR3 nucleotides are TGTGCCAGCTCCTTGGGGACAGGGGCTCATGAGCAGTTCTTC. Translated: CASSLGTGAHEQFF.

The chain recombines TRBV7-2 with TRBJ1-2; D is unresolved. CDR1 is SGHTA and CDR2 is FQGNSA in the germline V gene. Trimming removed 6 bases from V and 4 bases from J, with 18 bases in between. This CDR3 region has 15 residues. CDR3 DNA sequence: TGTGCCAGCAGTCGTGAACCCAGCGGGAGCTATGGCTACACCTTC. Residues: CASSREPSGSYGYTF. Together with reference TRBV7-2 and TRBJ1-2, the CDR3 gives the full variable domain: GAGVSQSPSNKVTEKGKDVELRCDPISGHTALYWYRQSLGQGLEFLIYFQGNSAPDKSGLPSDRFSAERTGGSVSTLTIQRTQQEDSAVYLCASSREPSGSYGYTFGSGTRLTVV.